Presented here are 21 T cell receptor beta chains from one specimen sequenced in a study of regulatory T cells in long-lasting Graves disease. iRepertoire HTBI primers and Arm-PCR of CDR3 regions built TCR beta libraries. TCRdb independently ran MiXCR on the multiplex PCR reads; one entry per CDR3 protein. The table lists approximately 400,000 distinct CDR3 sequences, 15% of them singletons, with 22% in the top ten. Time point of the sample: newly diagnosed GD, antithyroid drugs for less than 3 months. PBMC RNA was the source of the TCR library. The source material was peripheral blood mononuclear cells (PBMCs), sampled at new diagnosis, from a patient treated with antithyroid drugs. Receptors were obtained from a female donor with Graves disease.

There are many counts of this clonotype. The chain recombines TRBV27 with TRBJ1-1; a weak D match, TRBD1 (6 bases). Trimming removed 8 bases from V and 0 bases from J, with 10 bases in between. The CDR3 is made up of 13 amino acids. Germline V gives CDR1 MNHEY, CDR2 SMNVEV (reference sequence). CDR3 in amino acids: CASSWTVNTEAFF. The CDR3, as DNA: TGTGCCAGCTCCTGGACAGTGAACACTGAAGCTTTCTTT.

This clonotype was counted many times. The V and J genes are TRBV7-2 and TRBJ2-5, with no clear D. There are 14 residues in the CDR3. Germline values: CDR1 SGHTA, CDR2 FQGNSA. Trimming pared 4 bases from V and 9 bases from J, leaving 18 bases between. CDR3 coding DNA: TGTGCCAGCAGCTCCAACTACCCGGGTCAGGCCCAGTACTTC. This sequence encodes CASSSNYPGQAQYF.

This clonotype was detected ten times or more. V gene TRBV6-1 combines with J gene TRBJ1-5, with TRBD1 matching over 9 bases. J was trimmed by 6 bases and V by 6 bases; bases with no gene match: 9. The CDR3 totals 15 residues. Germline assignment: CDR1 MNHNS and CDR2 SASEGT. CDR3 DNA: TGTGCCAGCAGCGGAGACAGGGGGAATGGTCAGCCCCAGCATTTT. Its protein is CASSGDRGNGQPQHF.

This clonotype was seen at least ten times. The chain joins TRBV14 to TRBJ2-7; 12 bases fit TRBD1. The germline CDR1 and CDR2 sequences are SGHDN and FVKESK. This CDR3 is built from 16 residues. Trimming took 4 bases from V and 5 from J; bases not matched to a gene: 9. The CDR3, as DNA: TGTGCCAGCAGCCTCCTGGGACAGGGGGCTAAGAACGAGCAGTACTTC. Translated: CASSLLGQGAKNEQYF.

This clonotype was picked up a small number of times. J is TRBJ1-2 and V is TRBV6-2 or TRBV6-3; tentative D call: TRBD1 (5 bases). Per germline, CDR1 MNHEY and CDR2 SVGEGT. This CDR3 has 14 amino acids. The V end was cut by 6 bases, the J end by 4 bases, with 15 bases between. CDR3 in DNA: TGTGCCAGCAGCTCACTCGGGGGTCCCTATGGCTACACCTTC. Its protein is CASSSLGGPYGYTF.

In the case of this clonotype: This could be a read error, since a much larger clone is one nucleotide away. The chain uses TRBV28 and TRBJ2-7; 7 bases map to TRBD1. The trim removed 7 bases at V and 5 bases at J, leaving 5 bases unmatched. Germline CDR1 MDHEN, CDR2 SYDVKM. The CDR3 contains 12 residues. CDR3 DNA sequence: TGTGCCAGCAAGAACAGGGGAAACGAGCAGTACTTC. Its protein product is CASKNRGNEQYF.

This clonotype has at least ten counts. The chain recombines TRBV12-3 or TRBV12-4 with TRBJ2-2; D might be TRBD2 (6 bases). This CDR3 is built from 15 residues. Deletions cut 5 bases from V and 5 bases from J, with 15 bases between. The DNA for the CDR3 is TGTGCCAGCAGTCCCAGTAGGGGAGGAACCGGGGAGCTGTTTTTT. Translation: CASSPSRGGTGELFF.

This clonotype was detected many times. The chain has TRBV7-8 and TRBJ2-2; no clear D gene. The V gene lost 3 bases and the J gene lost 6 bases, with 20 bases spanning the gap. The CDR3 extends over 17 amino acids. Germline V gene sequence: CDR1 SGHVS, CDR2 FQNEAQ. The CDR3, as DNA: TGTGCCAGCAGCTTCCCCGGGCCACTTATCCCGGCCGGGGAGCTGTTTTTT. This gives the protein CASSFPGPLIPAGELFF.

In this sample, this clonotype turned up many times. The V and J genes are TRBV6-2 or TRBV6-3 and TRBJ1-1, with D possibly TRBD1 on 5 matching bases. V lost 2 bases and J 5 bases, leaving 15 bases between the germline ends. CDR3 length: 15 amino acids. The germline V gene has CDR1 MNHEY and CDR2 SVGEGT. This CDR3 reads CASSYKRGSGTEAFF. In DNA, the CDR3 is TGTGCCAGCAGTTACAAGAGGGGCTCGGGGACTGAAGCTTTCTTT.

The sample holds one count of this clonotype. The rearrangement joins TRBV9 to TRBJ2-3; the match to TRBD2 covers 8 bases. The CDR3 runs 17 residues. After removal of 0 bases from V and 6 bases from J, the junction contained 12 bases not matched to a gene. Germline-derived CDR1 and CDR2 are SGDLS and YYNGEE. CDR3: CASSVGVRRGVTDTQYF. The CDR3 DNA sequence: TGTGCCAGCAGCGTAGGGGTTCGGCGGGGGGTCACGGATACGCAGTATTTT.

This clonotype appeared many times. CDR3 protein: CASSKDVQYYEQYF. CDR3 nucleotides: TGTGCCAGCAGCAAGGACGTTCAATACTACGAGCAGTACTTC. The chain joins TRBV5-6 to TRBJ2-7, with D unresolved. The CDR3 has 14 residues. The V end lost 4 bases, the J end lost 3 bases, and 14 bases lay between the germline ends. Germline CDR1 and CDR2: SGHDT and YYEEEE.

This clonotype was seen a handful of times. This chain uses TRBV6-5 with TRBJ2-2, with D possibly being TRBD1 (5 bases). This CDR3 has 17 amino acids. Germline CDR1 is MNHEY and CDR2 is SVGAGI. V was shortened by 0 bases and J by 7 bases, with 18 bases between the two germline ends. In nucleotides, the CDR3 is TGTGCCAGCAGTTACTCGATGACCCAGGGTAATGACGGGGAGCTGTTTTTT. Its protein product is CASSYSMTQGNDGELFF.

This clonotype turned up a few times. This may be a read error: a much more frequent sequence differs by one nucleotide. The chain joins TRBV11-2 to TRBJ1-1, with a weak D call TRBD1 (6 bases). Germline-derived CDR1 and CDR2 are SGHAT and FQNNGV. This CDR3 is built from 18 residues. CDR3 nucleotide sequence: TGTGCCAGCGTCGGGGGAAATCGGACAGTGATGATGAACACTGGAGCTTTCTTT. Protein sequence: CASVGGNRTVMMNTGAFF.

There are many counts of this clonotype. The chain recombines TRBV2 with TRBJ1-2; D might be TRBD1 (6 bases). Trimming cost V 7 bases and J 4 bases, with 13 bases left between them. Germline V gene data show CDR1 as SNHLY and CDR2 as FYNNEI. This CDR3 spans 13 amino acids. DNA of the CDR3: TGTGCCAGCACCGTGACAGGAGCCTATGGCTACACCTTC. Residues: CASTVTGAYGYTF.

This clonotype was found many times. In DNA form, the CDR3 reads TGTGCCAGCAGTGAATCGGGCGAAAAACTGTTTTTT. Amino acid sequence: CASSESGEKLFF. The V and J genes are TRBV2 and TRBJ1-4, with D unresolved. The CDR3 length is 12 residues. CDR1 and CDR2 (germline): SNHLY, FYNNEI. The ends were cut back, 2 bases at V and 8 bases at J, with 6 bases in the middle.

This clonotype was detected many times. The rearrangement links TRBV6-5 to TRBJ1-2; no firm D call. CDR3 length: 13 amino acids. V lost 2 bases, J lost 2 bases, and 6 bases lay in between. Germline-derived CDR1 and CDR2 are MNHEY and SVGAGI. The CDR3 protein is CASSYGPNYGYTF. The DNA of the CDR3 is TGTGCCAGCAGTTACGGTCCGAACTATGGCTACACCTTC.

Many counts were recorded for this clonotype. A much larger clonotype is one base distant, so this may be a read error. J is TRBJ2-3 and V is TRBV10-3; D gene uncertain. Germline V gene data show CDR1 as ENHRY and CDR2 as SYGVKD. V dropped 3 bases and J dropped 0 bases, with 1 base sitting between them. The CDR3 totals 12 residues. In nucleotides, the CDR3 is TGTGCCATCAGTGACAGCACAGATACGCAGTATTTT. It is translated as CAISDSTDTQYF.

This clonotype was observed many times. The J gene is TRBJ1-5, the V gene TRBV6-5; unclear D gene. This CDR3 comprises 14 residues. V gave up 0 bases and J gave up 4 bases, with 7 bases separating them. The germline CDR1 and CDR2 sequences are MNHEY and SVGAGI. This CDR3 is CASSYSAGNQPQHF. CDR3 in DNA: TGTGCCAGCAGTTACTCGGCCGGGAATCAGCCCCAGCATTTT.

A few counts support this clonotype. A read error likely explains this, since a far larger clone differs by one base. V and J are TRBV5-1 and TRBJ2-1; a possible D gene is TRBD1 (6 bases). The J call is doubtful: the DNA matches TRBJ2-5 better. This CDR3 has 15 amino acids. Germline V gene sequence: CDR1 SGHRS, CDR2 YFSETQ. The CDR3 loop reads CASSPPEGERETQYF. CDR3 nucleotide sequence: TGTGCCAGCAGCCCACCCGAGGGGGAACGAGAGACCCAGTACTTC.

The CDR3 loop is CASSYASSYEQYF. Here the CDR3 DNA reads TGTGCCAGCAGTTATGCCAGTTCCTACGAGCAGTACTTC. This chain links TRBV28 with TRBJ2-7; D is undetermined. Trimming took off 4 bases at V and 1 base at J, with 8 bases between the two ends. The germline gives CDR1 MDHEN, CDR2 SYDVKM. This CDR3 has 13 amino acids.

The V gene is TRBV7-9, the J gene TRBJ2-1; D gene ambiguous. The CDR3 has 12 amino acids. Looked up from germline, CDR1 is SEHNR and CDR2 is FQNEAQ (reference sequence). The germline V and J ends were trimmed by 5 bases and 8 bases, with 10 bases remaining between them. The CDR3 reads CASSPGSDEQFF. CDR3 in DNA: TGTGCCAGCAGCCCTGGAAGCGATGAGCAGTTCTTC.